Below, 17 T cell receptor beta chains from the same sample are listed, as sequenced in a study of cytomegalovirus exposure and HLA in healthy donors. Primers for the PCR totalled 60 Vbeta and 13 Jbeta. The method was immunoSEQ multiplex PCR; TCRdb's version includes in-frame clones alone and lacks a portion of them. The sample records about 200,000 clones, approximately 86% being singletons. The sequencing sample was made of PBMCs. The receptors derive from a woman aged 25 to 39 in good health and CMV-seronegative.

The genes are TRBV7-2 and TRBJ2-5; perhaps TRBD1 as D (5 bases). The end of the DNA is better explained by TRBJ2-7, so the J call may be wrong. The CDR3 totals 18 residues. Germline CDR1 is SGHTA and CDR2 is FQGNSA. The CDR3 DNA reads as TGTGCCAGCAGCTTAGCATCTCCTGGGGCGACGACGTCCTACGAGCAGTACTTC. Encoded protein: CASSLASPGATTSYEQYF.

The chain combines TRBV4-2 with TRBJ2-7; 9 nucleotides agree with TRBD2. With V trimmed by 1 base and J by 1 base, 5 bases remained unmatched. CDR1 is LGHNA and CDR2 is YNFKEQ in the germline V gene. The CDR3 consists of 16 residues. The CDR3 reads CASSQGVAGASYEQYF. The CDR3 DNA reads TGTGCCAGCAGCCAAGGGGTAGCGGGAGCTTCCTACGAGCAGTACTTC.

The V and J genes are TRBV5-1 and TRBJ1-5; 7 nucleotides line up with TRBD1. The V gene end was trimmed by 3 bases and the J gene end by 7 bases; junction bases not matched to a gene: 13. The CDR3 loop spans 16 amino acids. Germline V lookup: CDR1 SGHRS, CDR2 YFSETQ. The CDR3 spells CASSSQGGRAKQPQHF. Here the CDR3 DNA reads TGCGCCAGCAGCTCCCAAGGGGGCAGGGCGAAACAGCCCCAGCATTTT.

This rearrangement joins TRBV5-1 to TRBJ2-5; TRBD1 matches 7 bases. V gave up 0 bases and J gave up 5 bases; unmatched junction bases: 4. The germline V gene encodes CDR1 SGHRS and CDR2 YFSETQ. CDR3 length equals 14 residues. For the CDR3, the DNA is TGCGCCAGCAGCTTGGGACAGGGCGCGGAGACCCAGTACTTC. It specifies CASSLGQGAETQYF.

The chain combines TRBV7-8 with TRBJ1-2; 9 positions match TRBD1. Germline values: CDR1 SGHVS, CDR2 FQNEAQ. The junction had 12 bases not matched to a gene; V was cut back by 7 bases and J by 6 bases. The CDR3 length is 15 residues. The CDR3: CASTSSGTGTHGYTF. In DNA form, the CDR3 reads TGTGCCAGCACTTCGTCTGGGACAGGGACCCATGGCTACACCTTC.

The chain uses TRBV2 and TRBJ2-5, with 10 nucleotides matching TRBD2. The CDR3 extends over 15 amino acids. Germline CDR1 SNHLY, CDR2 FYNNEI. The trim removed 6 bases at V and 4 bases at J, leaving 8 bases unmatched. CDR3 sequence: CASSQGLAVVETQYF. CDR3 coding DNA: TGTGCCAGCAGCCAAGGACTAGCGGTGGTAGAGACCCAGTACTTC.

The chain uses TRBV6-1 and TRBJ2-7; D uncertain. There are 13 residues in the CDR3. CDR1 MNHNS and CDR2 SASEGT come from the germline V gene. The V end was cut by 0 bases, the J end by 4 bases, with 7 bases between. As DNA, the CDR3 is TGTGCCAGCAGTGAAGCGCTAGAGTACGAGCAGTACTTC. This codes for CASSEALEYEQYF.

This chain uses TRBV5-6 with TRBJ2-3, with 10 nucleotides matching TRBD2. This CDR3 spans 16 amino acids. V was pared by 2 bases and J by 4 bases, with 7 bases of the junction left unmatched. Germline values: CDR1 SGHDT, CDR2 YYEEEE. CDR3 DNA sequence: TGTGCCAGCAGCTTAGAGCGGGGGGGCTGGGCAGATACGCAGTATTTT. Its translation is CASSLERGGWADTQYF. The full variable domain, its missing parts supplied by reference TRBV5-6 and TRBJ2-3, is DAGVTQSPTHLIKTRGQQVTLRCSPKSGHDTVSWYQQALGQGPQFIFQYYEEEERQRGNFPDRFSGHQFPNYSSELNVNALLLGDSALYLCASSLERGGWADTQYFGPGTRLTVL.

The chain links TRBV7-3 to TRBJ2-7; tentative D call: TRBD2 (6 bases). Germline CDR1 is SGHTA and CDR2 is FQGTGA. V dropped 2 bases and J dropped 0 bases, with 11 bases sitting between them. The CDR3 totals 15 residues. For the CDR3, the DNA is TGTGCCAGCAGCTTATCCGGCGGGGCCTCCTACGAGCAGTACTTC. Residues: CASSLSGGASYEQYF.

The chain is built from TRBV2 and TRBJ1-2, with D perhaps matching TRBD1 (6 bases). The V gene's germline CDR1 is SNHLY and CDR2 FYNNEI. The ends were cut back, 8 bases at V and 0 bases at J, with 16 bases in the middle. This CDR3 has 15 residues. This CDR3 reads CASSSAGEPNYGYTF. DNA of the CDR3: TGTGCCAGCTCCAGCGCAGGGGAACCTAACTATGGCTACACCTTC.

V gene TRBV6-5 combines with J gene TRBJ1-4; maybe TRBD1 (5 bases). Germline CDR1 and CDR2: MNHEY and SVGAGI. V lost 4 bases, J lost 5 bases, and 11 bases lay in between. The CDR3 is 14 amino acids. The CDR3 nucleotides read TGTGCCAGCAGTTTGACAGCCTTCAATGAAAAACTGTTTTTT. Translated: CASSLTAFNEKLFF.

This clone was detected once. The rearrangement links TRBV7-9 to TRBJ2-3; maybe TRBD2 (6 bases). V was pared by 3 bases and J by 2 bases, with 12 bases between. Germline assignment: CDR1 SEHNR and CDR2 FQNEAQ (reference sequence). This CDR3 has 15 amino acids. The CDR3 coding sequence is TGTGCCAGCAGCTTCGGGGGTACCCCCACAGATACGCAGTATTTT. Amino acid sequence: CASSFGGTPTDTQYF. Variable domain in full (rest from reference TRBV7-9 and TRBJ2-3): DTGVSQNPRHKITKRGQNVTFRCDPISEHNRLYWYRQTLGQGPEFLTYFQNEAQLEKSRLLSDRFSAERPKGSFSTLEIQRTEQGDSAMYLCASSFGGTPTDTQYFGPGTRLTVL.

This clone has just a few counts. The V call is TRBV6-6, the J call TRBJ1-1; D is unresolved. This CDR3 comprises 13 residues. V lost 0 bases and J lost 5, with 7 bases in between. The V gene's germline CDR1 is MNHNY and CDR2 SVGAGI (reference sequence). This chain's CDR3 is CASSYSAGTEAFF. The CDR3 DNA follows: TGTGCCAGCAGTTACTCGGCGGGTACTGAAGCTTTCTTT.

The chain has TRBV27 and TRBJ2-1; 12 nucleotides line up with TRBD2. With V trimmed by 5 bases and J by 6 bases, 8 bases remained unmatched. The length of the CDR3 is 16 residues. CDR1 is MNHEY, CDR2 SMNVEV, per germline (reference sequence). For the CDR3, the DNA is TGTGCCAGCAGTGACCAGACTAGCGGGAGTGTCAATGAGCAGTTCTTC. It codes for CASSDQTSGSVNEQFF.

The genes are TRBV4-1 and TRBJ1-4; no clear D gene. V shed 5 bases and J shed 8 bases, with 15 bases lying between them. The germline CDR1 and CDR2 sequences are MGHRA and YSYEKL. This CDR3 contains 14 residues. The CDR3 DNA reads as TGCGCCAGCAGCTCTCCCGGTAAAAAAGAAAAACTGTTTTTT. Translating gives CASSSPGKKEKLFF.

This clone has just one count. The rearrangement joins TRBV7-9 to TRBJ2-7; weak D call: TRBD2 (5 bases). CDR3 size: 10 residues. V lost 8 bases and J 3 bases, leaving 5 bases between the germline ends. Germline V gives CDR1 SEHNR, CDR2 FQNEAQ (reference sequence). In DNA, the CDR3 is TGTGCCAGCGAGGGCTACGAGCAGTACTTC. It is translated as CASEGYEQYF.

The V call is TRBV2, the J call TRBJ2-2; D might be TRBD1 (6 bases). Trimming took off 10 bases at V and 1 base at J, with 13 bases between the two ends. This CDR3 has 14 residues. Per the germline V gene, CDR1 is SNHLY and CDR2 is FYNNEI. CDR3 protein: CATRTGMNTGELFF. CDR3 nucleotides: TGTGCCACGCGAACAGGGATGAACACCGGGGAGCTGTTTTTT.